A single T cell receptor beta chain is shown here with its context. Its antigen is as yet unknown. With the read ending 3 residues before the CDR3 end, the germline J gene is used to fill in that end. CDR1 and CDR2 (germline): LNHDA, SQIVND (reference sequence). Trimming removed 7 bases at V and 1 base at J, with 11 bases between. This CDR3 spans 15 amino acids. The entry originates in a study of T cell clonality in common variable immunodeficiency. Equal genomic DNA amounts from CVID and control samples were sequenced. Libraries were prepared by immunoSEQ multiplex PCR; TCRdb keeps only in-frame clonotypes and omits some of them. There are fewer than 20,000 clones in the sample, none observed a single time. Notes on the study in general: Common variable immunodeficiency TCR beta sequences reportedly had fewer deletions and N-nucleotide insertions.

This receptor was taken from a human donor with common variable immunodeficiency. Sequenced: peripheral blood mononuclear cells. The V call is TRBV19, the J call TRBJ1-6, with a tentative D call TRBD1 (6 bases). This chain's CDR3 is CASTQTGSYNSPLHF. The part of the CDR3 DNA that was read is TGTGCCAGTACCCAGACAGGTTCCTATAATTCACCC.